This T cell receptor beta chain appears in the sequencing data of a study of T cell changes during pregnancy in multiple sclerosis. This CDR3 contains 16 residues. Assay: immunoSEQ multiplex PCR; the TCRdb copy retains only in-frame clones and omits some. The repertoire holds roughly 14,000 clones, with 86% as singletons. The TCR comes from a female donor with multiple sclerosis, enrolled in a pregnancy study. The chain couples TRBV1 to TRBJ1-1. TRBV1 is labeled a pseudogene. The sample here was CD8+ T cells from peripheral blood mononuclear cells, taken in the first trimester of pregnancy. The DNA for the CDR3 is TGCACCAGCAGCCAAGCTTCTACCAGCGGGAACACTGAAGCTTTCTTT. Translation: CTSSQASTSGNTEAFF.